This T cell receptor (beta chain) emerged from a study of shared clonotypes between healthy human individuals. A 200 ng quantity of DNA, 30,000 to 35,000 T cell genomes, went into the sorted-subset replicate PCRs. Data came from immunoSEQ multiplex PCR; TCRdb stores just in-frame clones and leaves some out. The table lists fewer than 150,000 clones, around two thirds of them singletons. The CDR3 runs 14 residues. Trimming left V 5 bases short and J 3 bases short, with 11 bases between. Germline-derived CDR1 and CDR2 are SNHLY and FYNNEI. CD45RO+ cells and CCR7-negative CD45RA+ TemRA cells were combined as CD8 memory.

The genes are TRBV2 and TRBJ1-5, with D unresolved. This TCR was recovered from a woman in her 30s in good health. The sequenced sample consisted of memory CD8+ T cells sorted from blood. The subset: CD45RO+ cells pooled with CCR7-negative TemRA cells. The CDR3 bases are TGTGCCAGCAGTAGTTTGATGAACAATCAGCCCCAGCATTTT. Residues: CASSSLMNNQPQHF.